The 24 T cell receptor beta chains given below trace back to one sample, sequenced in a study of shared clonotypes between healthy human individuals. Assay: immunoSEQ multiplex PCR; the TCRdb copy retains only in-frame clones and omits some. This table holds about 92,000 clones, approximately 75% found once. Sequenced: memory CD8+ T cells sorted from blood. Subset defined: CD45RO+ cells pooled with CCR7-negative TemRA cells. These receptors were collected from a man under 40 in good health.

V usage is TRBV5-1 and J usage is TRBJ2-1; TRBD2 aligns across 8 bases. The CDR3 extends over 15 amino acids. Germline V lookup: CDR1 SGHRS, CDR2 YFSETQ. The V gene end was trimmed by 7 bases and the J gene end by 5 bases; junction bases not matched to a gene: 11. The CDR3 is CASSHGSGSHNEQFF. For the CDR3, the DNA is TGCGCCAGCTCCCACGGGAGCGGGAGCCACAATGAGCAGTTCTTC.

This sequence joins TRBV28 and TRBJ1-1, with D hard to call. The CDR3 loop spans 11 amino acids. The germline CDR1 and CDR2 sequences are MDHEN and SYDVKM. V lost 2 bases, J lost 7 bases, and 5 bases lay in between. CDR3 in amino acids: CASSLRYEAFF. As DNA, the CDR3 is TGTGCCAGCAGTTTACGTTATGAAGCTTTCTTT.

The chain is built from TRBV19 and TRBJ2-2; the D gene is possibly TRBD2 (6 bases). Germline loops: CDR1 LNHDA, CDR2 SQIVND (reference sequence). The CDR3 is 12 residues long. V was clipped by 5 bases and J by 7 bases, with 8 bases between them. The CDR3 protein is CASSGTDGELFF. In DNA, the CDR3 is TGTGCCAGTAGTGGGACTGACGGGGAGCTGTTTTTT.

This chain connects TRBV4-1 to TRBJ1-5; D call uncertain. The germline V gene encodes CDR1 MGHRA and CDR2 YSYEKL. The CDR3 has 16 amino acids. Trimming left V 7 bases short and J 1 base short, with 17 bases between. CDR3: CASKVRLTASNQPQHF. The CDR3 coding sequence is TGCGCCAGCAAGGTTAGGCTTACAGCGAGCAATCAGCCCCAGCATTTT.

The chain uses TRBV25-1 and TRBJ2-3; tentative D call: TRBD1 (5 bases). The V gene lost 4 bases and the J gene lost 3 bases, with 20 bases spanning the gap. This CDR3 contains 17 residues. The germline V gene encodes CDR1 MGHDK and CDR2 SYGVNS. The CDR3 reads CASSGQPVGLRTDTQYF. The CDR3 DNA sequence: TGTGCCAGCAGTGGCCAACCCGTGGGGCTAAGGACAGATACGCAGTATTTT.

The CDR3 nucleotides are TGTGCCAGCAGCGGAAGGGACAGGGGGAACACTGAAGCTTTCTTT. It translates to CASSGRDRGNTEAFF. The chain joins TRBV9 to TRBJ1-1; 10 nucleotides align to TRBD1. With 3 bases clipped from V and 1 base from J, the junction kept 3 bases outside the gene matches. Germline values: CDR1 SGDLS, CDR2 YYNGEE. The CDR3 spans 15 residues.

V gene TRBV4-3 combines with J gene TRBJ2-1; D perhaps matches TRBD2 (6 bases). Between the trimmed V and J ends, which lost 3 bases and 0 bases, there was a span of 18 bases. The V gene's germline CDR1 is LGHNA and CDR2 YSLEER. The CDR3 extends over 18 amino acids. CDR3 amino acids: CASSHNAGRPGSYNEQFF. The CDR3 DNA reads as TGCGCCAGCAGCCATAACGCGGGAAGGCCCGGCTCCTACAATGAGCAGTTCTTC.

In the case of this clone: The identical CDR3 is also encoded by other nucleotide sequences in the sample. The rearrangement uses TRBV28 and TRBJ2-7; maybe TRBD2 (6 bases). The CDR3 is 12 amino acids. Germline assignment: CDR1 MDHEN and CDR2 SYDVKM. V was trimmed by 6 bases and J by 4 bases, leaving 10 bases between them. CDR3 residues: CASRGLSYEQYF. Here the CDR3 DNA reads TGTGCCAGCAGGGGACTTTCTTACGAGCAGTACTTC.

This chain links TRBV28 with TRBJ1-2; TRBD1 matches 8 bases. The CDR3 sequence is 18 residues long. Germline CDR1 is MDHEN and CDR2 is SYDVKM. Losses at the gene ends were 4 bases for V and 1 base for J; bases not matched to a gene: 14. Written as DNA, the CDR3 is TGTGCCAGCAGTTCTCGGACAGGGCGCCCAACTTATAACTATGGCTACACCTTC. Translating gives CASSSRTGRPTYNYGYTF.

This clone was observed a single time. This chain links TRBV5-2 with TRBJ1-2; the D call TRBD1 from the table was never checked on the DNA. TRBV5-2 is given as a pseudogene. CDR3 length: 16 residues. The CDR3 DNA reads TGTGCCAGCAAGGGGCTTAGAGAGTACGAAGCCTATGGCTACACCTTC. Its protein is CASKGLREYEAYGYTF.

The gene calls are TRBV6-1 and TRBJ2-2; 9 nucleotides agree with TRBD1. The CDR3 loop spans 16 amino acids. CDR1 is MNHNS, CDR2 SASEGT, per germline. The V and J ends lost 4 bases and 6 bases, in that order; junction bases with no gene match: 9. CDR3 loop: CASSVSTGGGSGELFF. The DNA of the CDR3 is TGTGCCAGCAGTGTATCGACAGGGGGTGGTTCCGGGGAGCTGTTTTTT.

V and J are TRBV29-1 and TRBJ2-5, with D perhaps being TRBD1 or TRBD2 (5 bases each). With 3 bases removed from V and 1 base from J, the gap between germline ends came to 21 bases. Germline V lookup: CDR1 SQVTM, CDR2 ANQGSEA. The CDR3 is made up of 17 amino acids. CDR3 sequence: CSVDGQGEAVGQETQYF. CDR3 nucleotides: TGCAGCGTTGACGGGCAGGGAGAGGCAGTAGGCCAAGAGACCCAGTACTTC.

The genes are TRBV15 and TRBJ2-1; D unresolved. The ends were cut back, 0 bases at V and 14 bases at J, with 11 bases in the middle. Germline CDR1 and CDR2: LNHNV and YYDKDF (reference sequence). The CDR3 is made up of 12 amino acids. The CDR3 here is CATSRDRRIEFF. CDR3 nucleotide sequence: TGTGCCACCAGCAGAGATCGACGTATCGAGTTCTTC.

This clone was seen only once. CDR3 protein: CASSDRGLTMTKSTQYF. In DNA form, the CDR3 reads TGTGCCAGCAGTGATCGCGGCCTTACCATGACAAAGAGTACGCAGTATTTT. The J gene is TRBJ2-3, the V gene TRBV25-1; D not resolved. CDR1 and CDR2 from the germline V gene are MGHDK and SYGVNS. Trimming took 3 bases from V and 8 from J, leaving 24 bases between them. The CDR3 is made up of 17 amino acids.

CDR3 sequence reads: CATGAEVYEQYF. Here the CDR3 DNA reads TGTGCCACCGGAGCGGAGGTCTACGAGCAGTACTTC. The chain joins TRBV28 to TRBJ2-7; tentative D call: TRBD2 (5 bases). V gave up 10 bases and J gave up 3 bases, with 13 bases separating them. CDR1 and CDR2 (germline): MDHEN, SYDVKM. The CDR3 is made up of 12 amino acids. Based on the CDR3 plus reference TRBV28 and TRBJ2-7, the full variable domain is DVKVTQSSRYLVKRTGEKVFLECVQDMDHENMFWYRQDPGLGLRLIYFSYDVKMKEKGDIPEGYSVSREKKERFSLILESASTNQTSMYLCATGAEVYEQYFGPGTRLTVT.

The chain uses TRBV6-1 and TRBJ2-7; maybe TRBD2 (6 bases). The germline V gene encodes CDR1 MNHNS and CDR2 SASEGT. The V end lost 8 bases, the J end lost 4 bases, and 9 bases lay between the germline ends. The CDR3 length is 11 residues. CDR3 in DNA: TGTGCCAGCGGGAGGCCATACGAGCAGTACTTC. Translation gives CASGRPYEQYF.

The chain joins TRBV7-9 to TRBJ2-1; D gene uncertain. Deletions cut 4 bases from V and 4 bases from J, with 20 bases between. The germline V gene has CDR1 SEHNR and CDR2 FQNEAQ (reference sequence). The CDR3 has 17 amino acids. CDR3 DNA sequence: TGTGCCAGCAGCTCCCCCTGGATGGCAGAAGGTTACAATGAGCAGTTCTTC. Its translation: CASSSPWMAEGYNEQFF.

The chain has TRBV2 and TRBJ2-7, with D tentatively TRBD2 (6 bases). CDR3 size: 13 residues. CDR1 and CDR2 from the germline V gene are SNHLY and FYNNEI. The CDR3 loop is CVLLGGDSYEQYF. The DNA for the CDR3 is TGTGTACTACTGGGCGGGGATTCCTACGAGCAGTACTTC.

The chain combines TRBV10-3 with TRBJ1-3, with TRBD1 matching 7 bases. Germline CDR1 ENHRY, CDR2 SYGVKD. There are 14 residues in the CDR3. V lost 8 bases, J lost 4 bases, and 8 bases stayed unmatched. In DNA, the CDR3 is TGTGCCATCGGATCGACAGGGCAAGGAAACACCATATATTTT. Residues: CAIGSTGQGNTIYF.

The rearrangement links TRBV7-2 to TRBJ2-1; 10 positions match TRBD1. The V gene's germline CDR1 is SGHTA and CDR2 FQGNSA. J lost 8 bases, V lost 3 bases, and 7 bases had no gene match. The CDR3 sequence is 15 residues long. CDR3: CASSLRQGAPDEQFF. The CDR3 nucleotides are TGTGCCAGCAGCTTGAGACAGGGGGCGCCGGATGAGCAGTTCTTC.

The rearrangement joins TRBV28 to TRBJ2-7; D not certain. The CDR3 spans 11 residues. Germline assignment: CDR1 MDHEN and CDR2 SYDVKM. Trimming shortened V by 11 bases and J by 4 bases, and 12 bases separated the two germline ends. The CDR3 region is CAVSEVYEQYF. CDR3 nucleotides: TGTGCCGTTTCAGAAGTTTACGAGCAGTACTTC.

The chain has TRBV6-1 and TRBJ1-2; D is ambiguous. The CDR3 is made up of 13 amino acids. Trimming shortened V by 8 bases and J by 2 bases, and 12 bases separated the two germline ends. Looked up from germline, CDR1 is MNHNS and CDR2 is SASEGT. The CDR3 loop is CASSPSPNYGYTF. As DNA, the CDR3 is TGTGCCAGCTCTCCCAGTCCAAACTATGGCTACACCTTC.

V and J are TRBV5-5 and TRBJ2-7, with D possibly matching TRBD2 (5 bases). Trimming removed 5 bases from V and 3 bases from J, with 21 bases in between. The CDR3 runs 16 residues. Germline V gene lookup returns CDR1 SGHKS and CDR2 YYEKEE (reference sequence). The CDR3 sequence: CASRSTVEGTVYEQYF. CDR3 bases: TGTGCCAGCAGGTCCACGGTCGAGGGAACGGTCTACGAGCAGTACTTC.

The chain joins TRBV7-9 to TRBJ2-1, with D hard to call. CDR3 length equals 13 residues. The V end lost 5 bases, the J end lost 3 bases, and 8 bases lay between the germline ends. In germline, CDR1 is SEHNR, CDR2 FQNEAQ (reference sequence). The CDR3 sequence: CASSRNSYNEQFF. CDR3 nucleotides: TGTGCCAGCAGCCGAAACAGCTACAATGAGCAGTTCTTC.